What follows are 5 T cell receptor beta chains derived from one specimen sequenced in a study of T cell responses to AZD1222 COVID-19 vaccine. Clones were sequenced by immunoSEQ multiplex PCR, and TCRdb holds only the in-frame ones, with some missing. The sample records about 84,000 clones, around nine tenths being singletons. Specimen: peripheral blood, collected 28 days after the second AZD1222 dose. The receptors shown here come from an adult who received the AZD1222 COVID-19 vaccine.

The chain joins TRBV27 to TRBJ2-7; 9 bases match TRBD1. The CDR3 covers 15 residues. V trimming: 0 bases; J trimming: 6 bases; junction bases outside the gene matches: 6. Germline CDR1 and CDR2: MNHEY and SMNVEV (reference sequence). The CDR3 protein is CASSLSGTGKAEQYF. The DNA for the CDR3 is TGTGCCAGCAGTTTATCCGGGACAGGGAAGGCCGAGCAGTACTTC.

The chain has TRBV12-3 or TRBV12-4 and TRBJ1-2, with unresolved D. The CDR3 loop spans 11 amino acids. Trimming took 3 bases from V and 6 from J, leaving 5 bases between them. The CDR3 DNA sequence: TGTGCCAGCAGTTTGGGGAATGGCTACACCTTC. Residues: CASSLGNGYTF.

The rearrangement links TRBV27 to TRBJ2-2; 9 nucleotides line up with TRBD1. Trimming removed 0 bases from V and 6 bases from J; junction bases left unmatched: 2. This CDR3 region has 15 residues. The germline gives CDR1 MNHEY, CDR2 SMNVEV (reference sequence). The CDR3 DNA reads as TGTGCCAGCAGTTTATCGACAGGGGGATCCGGGGAGCTGTTTTTT. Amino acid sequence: CASSLSTGGSGELFF.

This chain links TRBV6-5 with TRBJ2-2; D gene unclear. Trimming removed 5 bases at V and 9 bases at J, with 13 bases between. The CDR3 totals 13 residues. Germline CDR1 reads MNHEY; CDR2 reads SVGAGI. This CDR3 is CASSPLRSRELFF. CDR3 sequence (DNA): TGTGCCAGCAGTCCTCTTCGTAGCCGGGAGCTGTTTTTT.

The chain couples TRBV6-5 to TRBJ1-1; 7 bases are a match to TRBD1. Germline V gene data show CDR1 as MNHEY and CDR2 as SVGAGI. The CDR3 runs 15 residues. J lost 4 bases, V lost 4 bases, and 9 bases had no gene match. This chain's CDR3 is CASSSNPTGSTEAFF. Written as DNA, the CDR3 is TGTGCCAGCAGTTCCAATCCGACAGGGAGCACTGAAGCTTTCTTT.